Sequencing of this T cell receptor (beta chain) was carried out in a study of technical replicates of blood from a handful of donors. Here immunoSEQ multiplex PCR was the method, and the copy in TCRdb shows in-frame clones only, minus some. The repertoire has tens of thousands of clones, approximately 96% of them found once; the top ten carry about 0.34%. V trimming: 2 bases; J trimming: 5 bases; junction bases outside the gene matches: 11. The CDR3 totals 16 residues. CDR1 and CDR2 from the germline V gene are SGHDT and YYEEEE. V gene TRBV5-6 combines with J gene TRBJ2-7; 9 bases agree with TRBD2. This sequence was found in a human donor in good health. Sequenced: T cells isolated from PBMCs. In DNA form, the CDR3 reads TGTGCCAGCAGCTTTCACCTACTAGCGGGTTCTCACGAGCAGTACTTC. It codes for CASSFHLLAGSHEQYF.